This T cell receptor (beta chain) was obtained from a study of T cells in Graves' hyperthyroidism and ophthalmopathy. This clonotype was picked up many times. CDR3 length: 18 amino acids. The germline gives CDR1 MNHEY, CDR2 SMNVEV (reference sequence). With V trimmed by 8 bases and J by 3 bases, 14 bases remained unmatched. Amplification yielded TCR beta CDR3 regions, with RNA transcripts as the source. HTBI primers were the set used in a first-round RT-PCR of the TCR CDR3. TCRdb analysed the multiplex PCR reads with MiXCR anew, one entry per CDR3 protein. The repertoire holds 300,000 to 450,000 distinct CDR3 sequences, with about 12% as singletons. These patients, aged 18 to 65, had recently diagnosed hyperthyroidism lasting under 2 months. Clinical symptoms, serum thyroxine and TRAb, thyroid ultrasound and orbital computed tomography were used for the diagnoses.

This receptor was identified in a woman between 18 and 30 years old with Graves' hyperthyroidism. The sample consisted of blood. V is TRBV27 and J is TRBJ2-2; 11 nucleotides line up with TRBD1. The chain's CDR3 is CASRSQDRGRRDTGELFF. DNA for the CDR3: TGTGCCAGCCGCTCTCAGGACAGGGGGCGAAGGGACACCGGGGAGCTGTTTTTT.